This is a list of T cell receptor beta chains from one sample in a study of a mutant IDH1 vaccine in newly diagnosed glioma. Clones were sequenced by immunoSEQ multiplex PCR, and TCRdb holds only the in-frame ones, with some missing. This table has about 64,000 clones, around 74% appearing once. These receptors have no known antigen. The specimen comprised PBMCs, sampled from a glioma patient whose treatment included an IDH1 peptide vaccine. These receptors all stem from a man aged 45-60 years with glioma. Both conserved end residues are part of each CDR3. D genes are given only for firm matches. Clone size, where shown, is once, few, many, or a class for clones that have expanded.

j_gene,abundance,v_gene,len,d_gene,CDR3aa,CDR3nt
TRBJ2-7,.,TRBV28,11,.,CASSLGNEQYF,TGTGCCAGCAGTTTGGGGAACGAGCAGTACTTC
TRBJ2-1,.,TRBV29-1,16,TRBD1,CSVAAPLGQDYNEQFF,TGCAGCGTTGCCGCACCCCTAGGACAGGACTACAATGAGCAGTTCTTC
TRBJ2-3,.,TRBV29-1,16,TRBD1,CSVERTGTESTDTQYF,TGCAGCGTTGAACGTACCGGGACAGAAAGCACAGATACGCAGTATTTT
TRBJ2-2,once,TRBV6-6,15,TRBD1,CASSLQGPHTGELFF,TGTGCCAGCAGTTTACAGGGGCCTCACACCGGGGAGCTGTTTTTT
TRBJ1-2,.,TRBV10-3,12,TRBD1,CAISFDRDGYTF,TGTGCCATCAGTTTTGACAGGGATGGCTACACCTTC
TRBJ1-1,.,TRBV19,15,.,CASTEQGFGNTEAFF,TGTGCCAGTACCGAACAGGGATTCGGAAACACTGAAGCTTTCTTT
TRBJ1-2,.,TRBV5-8,14,TRBD1,CASSLAGGNYGYTF,TGTGCCAGCAGCTTAGCAGGGGGAAACTATGGCTACACCTTC
TRBJ2-1,.,TRBV15,13,.,CATSRVGVNEQFF,TGTGCCACCAGCAGAGTAGGGGTGAATGAGCAGTTCTTC
TRBJ1-4,.,TRBV27,13,TRBD1,CASRRDSNEKLFF,TGTGCCAGCAGGCGGGACAGTAATGAAAAACTGTTTTTT
TRBJ1-4,.,TRBV19,17,.,CASSIGRLGATNEKLFF,TGTGCCAGTAGTATCGGCAGGTTAGGGGCAACTAATGAAAAACTGTTTTTT
TRBJ2-7,.,TRBV19,14,.,CASSRPGQSYEQYF,TGTGCCAGTAGTCGGCCAGGTCAGTCCTACGAGCAGTACTTC
TRBJ2-6,.,TRBV5-6,18,TRBD2,CASSLAGGGPFGANVLTF,TGTGCCAGCAGCTTGGCCGGCGGGGGACCTTTTGGGGCCAACGTCCTGACTTTC
TRBJ2-5,.,TRBV2,15,TRBD2,CASRGLAGAQETQYF,TGTGCCAGCAGGGGACTAGCGGGGGCCCAAGAGACCCAGTACTTC
TRBJ2-3,.,TRBV7-2,16,TRBD2,CASSPPLAGGPNTQYF,TGTGCCAGCAGCCCGCCTCTAGCGGGGGGGCCGAATACGCAGTATTTT
TRBJ2-1,once,TRBV5-5,15,.,CASSLWGPSYNEQFF,TGTGCCAGCAGCTTGTGGGGACCCTCCTACAATGAGCAGTTCTTC
TRBJ2-7,.,TRBV5-5,15,.,CASSLAQGKSYEQYF,TGTGCCAGCAGCTTGGCGCAGGGTAAATCCTACGAGCAGTACTTC
TRBJ2-7,.,TRBV6-5,15,.,CASSRVGSSSYEQYF,TGTGCCAGCAGTCGGGTGGGGTCCTCCTCCTACGAGCAGTACTTC
TRBJ2-6,.,TRBV4-3,17,TRBD2,CASSQFPRGSGANVLTF,TGCGCCAGCAGCCAGTTTCCGCGGGGGTCTGGGGCCAACGTCCTGACTTTC
TRBJ1-3,.,TRBV4-3,15,.,CASSQVSGPGNTIYF,TGCGCCAGCAGCCAAGTTTCCGGGCCTGGAAACACCATATATTTT
TRBJ1-6,few,TRBV5-1,14,TRBD1,CASSQTGVDSPLHF,TGCGCCAGCAGCCAGACAGGGGTCGACTCACCCCTCCACTTT
TRBJ1-2,.,TRBV5-4,13,.,CASQRGANYGYTF,TGTGCCAGCCAGAGGGGGGCAAACTATGGCTACACCTTC
TRBJ1-2,.,TRBV2,16,.,CASSEGGGREGYGYTF,TGTGCCAGCAGTGAAGGAGGGGGTCGCGAGGGCTATGGCTACACCTTC
TRBJ1-2,.,TRBV4-3,16,TRBD1,CASSQSRTGGARGYTF,TGCGCCAGCAGCCAGTCTCGGACAGGGGGCGCGCGGGGCTACACCTTC
TRBJ1-1,.,TRBV5-1,14,.,CASSLGQPGTEAFF,TGCGCCAGCAGCTTGGGACAGCCTGGCACTGAAGCTTTCTTT
TRBJ1-2,few,TRBV4-1,17,.,CASSQKADGIYNYGYTF,TGCGCCAGCAGCCAAAAAGCGGACGGTATCTATAACTATGGCTACACCTTC
TRBJ2-1,few,TRBV2,10,.,CAREIVTQFF,TGTGCCAGAGAGATCGTTACTCAGTTCTTC
TRBJ1-1,once,TRBV7-3,14,.,CASSLKGMNTEAFF,TGTGCCAGCAGCTTAAAAGGGATGAACACTGAAGCTTTCTTT
TRBJ1-2,.,TRBV30,13,TRBD1,CAWSGWTGDGYTF,TGTGCCTGGAGCGGTTGGACAGGTGATGGCTACACCTTC
TRBJ2-5,.,TRBV5-4,13,.,CASSLPVEETQYF,TGTGCCAGCAGCTTGCCGGTGGAGGAGACCCAGTACTTC
TRBJ2-5,.,TRBV5-6,14,.,CASSLLQGGETQYF,TGTGCCAGCTCCTTACTACAGGGAGGAGAGACCCAGTACTTC
TRBJ1-2,.,TRBV15,13,.,CATSRATPPGYTF,TGTGCCACCAGCAGAGCCACCCCCCCTGGCTACACCTTC
TRBJ1-1,.,TRBV5-4,15,TRBD1,CASSPRQGLNTEAFF,TGTGCCAGCAGCCCCCGACAGGGACTGAACACTGAAGCTTTCTTT
TRBJ2-5,.,TRBV15,12,TRBD1,CATSRTGGVQYF,TGTGCCACCAGCAGGACAGGGGGCGTCCAGTACTTC
TRBJ2-5,.,TRBV7-9,14,.,CASSPRDLQETQYF,TGTGCCAGCAGCCCCCGGGACTTGCAAGAGACCCAGTACTTC
TRBJ2-6,many,TRBV2,15,.,CASSEMAAGANVLTF,TGTGCCAGCAGTGAAATGGCCGCTGGGGCCAACGTCCTGACTTTC
TRBJ2-1,once,TRBV7-2,12,.,CASSSFRDEQFF,TGTGCCAGCAGCTCCTTCCGGGATGAGCAGTTCTTC
TRBJ1-1,.,TRBV5-1,14,TRBD1,CASTDTGANTEAFF,TGCGCCAGCACCGATACAGGGGCCAACACTGAAGCTTTCTTT
TRBJ2-1,.,TRBV4-1,16,TRBD2,CASSQEGGFSYNEQFF,TGCGCCAGCAGCCAAGAGGGAGGGTTCTCCTACAATGAGCAGTTCTTC
TRBJ2-2,.,TRBV10-3,14,TRBD2,CAISSSGNTGELFF,TGTGCCATCAGTTCTAGCGGAAACACCGGGGAGCTGTTTTTT
TRBJ2-5,few,TRBV5-5,13,.,CASSWTEKETQYF,TGTGCCAGCAGCTGGACAGAGAAAGAGACCCAGTACTTC
TRBJ1-1,.,TRBV9,15,.,CASSGGGVMNTEAFF,TGTGCCAGCAGCGGGGGAGGGGTCATGAACACTGAAGCTTTCTTT
TRBJ2-2,.,TRBV13,12,.,CASSYVGGELFF,TGTGCCAGCAGCTACGTGGGCGGGGAGCTGTTTTTT
TRBJ1-1,.,TRBV29-1,15,.,CSVGRQARINTEAFF,TGCAGCGTTGGTCGGCAGGCTAGGATTAACACTGAAGCTTTCTTT
TRBJ1-1,.,TRBV5-6,14,TRBD1,CASSLVPRDSEAFF,TGTGCCAGCAGCTTGGTCCCCCGGGACAGCGAAGCTTTCTTT
TRBJ1-1,few,TRBV10-3,14,.,CAISGQSMNTEAFF,TGTGCCATCAGTGGACAGAGCATGAACACTGAAGCTTTCTTT
TRBJ1-2,once,TRBV9,12,.,CASSGGSYGYTF,TGTGCCAGCAGCGGGGGTAGCTATGGCTACACCTTC
TRBJ1-5,many,TRBV6-5,15,.,CASSYSLVSNQPQHF,TGTGCCAGCAGTTACTCGCTTGTCAGCAATCAGCCCCAGCATTTT
TRBJ1-1,.,TRBV5-4,16,TRBD1,CASSLGTGQGNTEAFF,TGTGCCAGCAGCTTGGGGACGGGACAGGGGAACACTGAAGCTTTCTTT
TRBJ1-1,.,TRBV4-1,14,.,CASSQETIRQGAFF,TGCGCCAGCAGCCAAGAGACGATCAGGCAAGGGGCTTTCTTT
TRBJ1-1,.,TRBV2,15,TRBD1,CASIATGGLNTEAFF,TGTGCCAGCATCGCAACAGGGGGCTTGAACACTGAAGCTTTCTTT
TRBJ1-1,few,TRBV30,10,.,CAWSFSTTLF,TGTGCCTGGAGTTTTTCGACAACCCTATTT
TRBJ2-7,.,TRBV29-1,15,TRBD1,CSVQPDRGPSYEQYF,TGCAGCGTTCAACCTGACAGGGGTCCTTCTTACGAGCAGTACTTC
TRBJ1-1,.,TRBV7-3,13,.,CASSPHANTEAFF,TGTGCCAGCAGCCCGCACGCGAACACTGAAGCTTTCTTT
TRBJ1-5,.,TRBV10-1,18,.,CASSESLGPDYSNQPQHF,TGCGCCAGCAGTGAGTCTCTGGGGCCTGACTATAGCAATCAGCCCCAGCATTTT
TRBJ2-7,.,TRBV5-6,16,TRBD1,CASSRPNRDRGREQYF,TGTGCCAGCAGCCGCCCTAACCGGGACAGGGGGAGGGAGCAGTACTTC
TRBJ2-7,.,TRBV7-9,19,TRBD2,CASSPRLAGGSGSPLEQYF,TGTGCCAGCAGCCCAAGACTAGCGGGGGGCTCAGGTAGTCCCCTGGAGCAGTACTTC